Presented here are 32 T cell receptor beta chains from one specimen sequenced in a study of CD8+ T cells in alopecia areata. Noted treatment: oral pan-JAK inhibitor, 5-10 mg twice daily. Extraction and reverse transcription of RNA yielded cDNA as the sequencing template. TCRdb's copy holds only in-frame clones and misses some; the assay was immunoSEQ multiplex PCR. Among approximately 300,000 clones listed, about three fifths were seen once. Source: CD4+ T cells sorted from blood, taken at week 24, from a patient treated with tofacitinib. These receptors came from a human donor with alopecia areata.

The V and J genes are TRBV29-1 and TRBJ2-5; possibly TRBD1 for D (6 bases). Trimming stripped 8 bases from V and 5 bases from J, with 18 bases between. This CDR3 has 13 amino acids. Germline assignment: CDR1 SQVTM and CDR2 ANQGSEA. The CDR3: CSFSPQGKETQYF. The CDR3 bases are TGCAGCTTCTCCCCGCAGGGGAAGGAGACCCAGTACTTC.

The chain recombines TRBV4-2 with TRBJ2-1; D uncertain. The CDR3 extends over 14 amino acids. CDR1 LGHNA and CDR2 YNFKEQ come from the germline V gene. V dropped 4 bases and J dropped 6 bases, with 13 bases sitting between them. CDR3 sequence (DNA): TGTGCCAGCAGCCCCCAAGCTAGAAGCAATGAGCAGTTCTTC. Its translation: CASSPQARSNEQFF.

A few counts support this clone. The CDR3 DNA sequence: TGCAGCGGCCTACAGGGACCTCTAGAAGCTTTCTTT. Translation gives CSGLQGPLEAFF. The chain has TRBV29-1 and TRBJ1-1; D perhaps matches TRBD1 (6 bases). Germline values: CDR1 SQVTM, CDR2 ANQGSEA. Trimming pared 7 bases from V and 8 bases from J, leaving 17 bases between. The CDR3 sequence is 12 residues long.

The gene calls are TRBV5-6 and TRBJ1-2; TRBD1 might be the D (6 bases). CDR3 length: 14 residues. Germline CDR1 is SGHDT and CDR2 is YYEEEE. V was clipped by 3 bases and J by 4 bases, with 13 bases between them. The CDR3 loop is CASSSRQASYGYTF. The CDR3 nucleotides are TGTGCCAGCAGCTCCAGACAGGCATCCTATGGCTACACCTTC.

This clone has more than one count but fewer than ten. The chain's CDR3 is CASSSPGGPATGELFF. The CDR3 region has the DNA TGTGCCAGCAGTTCCCCGGGGGGGCCAGCCACCGGGGAGCTGTTTTTT. The rearrangement joins TRBV28 to TRBJ2-2, with TRBD2 matching over 8 bases. This CDR3 spans 16 amino acids. Germline trimming cut 4 bases from V and 4 bases from J; bases unmatched to any gene: 8. Looked up from germline, CDR1 is MDHEN and CDR2 is SYDVKM.

This sequence joins TRBV10-3 and TRBJ1-5; D remains ambiguous. There are 13 residues in the CDR3. Germline V CDR1 and CDR2: ENHRY, SYGVKD. V lost 4 bases to trimming and J lost 5 bases, with 9 bases between them. The CDR3 coding sequence is TGTGCCATCAGTGGATCCACGGATCAGCCCCAGCATTTT. As protein: CAISGSTDQPQHF.

The rearrangement uses TRBV7-9 and TRBJ2-7; TRBD1 aligns across 8 bases. The CDR3 is made up of 14 amino acids. CDR1 SEHNR and CDR2 FQNEAQ come from the germline V gene (reference sequence). J lost 13 bases, V lost 1 base, and 12 bases had no gene match. CDR3 DNA: TGTGCCAGCAGCTTAGGAAGGGACCGGGACAGGCTATACTTC. Amino acids: CASSLGRDRDRLYF.

The rearrangement links TRBV27 to TRBJ2-3, with TRBD1 matching 8 bases. J was trimmed by 6 bases and V by 4 bases; bases with no gene match: 3. The CDR3 is 13 amino acids. Germline V lookup: CDR1 MNHEY, CDR2 SMNVEV (reference sequence). The CDR3 loop is CASSSDRVDTQYF. CDR3 coding DNA: TGTGCCAGCAGTTCGGACAGGGTGGATACGCAGTATTTT.

The chain recombines TRBV30 with TRBJ1-5, with TRBD1 as a possible D gene (6 bases). This CDR3 is 10 amino acids long. The V gene's germline CDR1 is GTSNPN and CDR2 SVGIG (reference sequence). CDR3 bases: TGTCCGGGGGGCCGAGAGCCCCAGCATTTT. It specifies CPGGREPQHF.

The rearrangement uses TRBV30 and TRBJ2-7; D unresolved. Germline V gene lookup returns CDR1 GTSNPN and CDR2 SVGIG (reference sequence). Trimming shortened V by 0 bases and J by 3 bases, and 6 bases separated the two germline ends. CDR3 length equals 12 residues. The CDR3 DNA reads as TGTGCCTGGAGTGTACGCGTCTACGAGCAGTACTTC. It translates to CAWSVRVYEQYF. Based on the CDR3 plus reference TRBV30 and TRBJ2-7, the full variable domain is SQTIHQWPATLVQPVGSPLSLECTVEGTSNPNLYWYRQAAGRGLQLLFYSVGIGQISSEVPQNLSASRPQDRQFILSSKKLLLSDSGFYLCAWSVRVYEQYFGPGTRLTVT.

The chain links TRBV27 to TRBJ1-2, with unresolved D. This CDR3 comprises 16 residues. The ends were cut back, 1 base at V and 0 bases at J, with 12 bases in the middle. Looked up from germline, CDR1 is MNHEY and CDR2 is SMNVEV (reference sequence). The CDR3 DNA is TGTGCCAGCAGTTTATTTTCAGGAAGAGCTAACTATGGCTACACCTTC. It encodes CASSLFSGRANYGYTF.

V usage is TRBV28 and J usage is TRBJ1-1, with D unclear. The CDR3 has 13 residues. Germline CDR1 reads MDHEN; CDR2 reads SYDVKM. The V gene lost 3 bases and the J gene lost 1 base, with 6 bases spanning the gap. As DNA, the CDR3 is TGTGCCAGCAGTTTTAAGCCGAACACTGAAGCTTTCTTT. Amino acids: CASSFKPNTEAFF.

This clone was counted between two and nine times. This chain connects TRBV7-9 to TRBJ1-4, with D tentatively TRBD1 (5 bases). V was clipped by 1 base and J by 8 bases, with 11 bases between them. The CDR3 is made up of 14 amino acids. Germline CDR1 is SEHNR and CDR2 is FQNEAQ (reference sequence). The CDR3 DNA sequence: TGTGCCAGCAGCTTAGGGCAGGGTCGGGAAAAACTGTTTTTT. Translating it yields CASSLGQGREKLFF.

The chain joins TRBV29-1 to TRBJ1-1; D call uncertain. V lost 4 bases, J lost 0 bases, and 9 bases lay in between. Germline V gene data show CDR1 as SQVTM and CDR2 as ANQGSEA. This CDR3 spans 13 amino acids. The CDR3 region is CSVGPGVNTEAFF. The DNA for the CDR3 is TGCAGCGTTGGGCCAGGTGTGAACACTGAAGCTTTCTTT.

This clone was seen just once. This chain connects TRBV30 to TRBJ1-2; D not certain. The CDR3 contains 13 residues. V lost 4 bases, J lost 7 bases, and 16 bases lay in between. Germline CDR1 reads GTSNPN; CDR2 reads SVGIG (reference sequence). The DNA for the CDR3 is TGTGCCTGGATTGGGCCCGGACCCTTTGGCTACACCTTC. This sequence encodes CAWIGPGPFGYTF.

This clone turned up a few times. The chain combines TRBV13 with TRBJ1-2; D not resolved. This CDR3 is built from 15 residues. Germline CDR1 is PRHDT and CDR2 is FYEKMQ (reference sequence). Trimming removed 3 bases at V and 7 bases at J, with 18 bases between. The CDR3 DNA reads TGTGCCAGCAGCTTCACCCTGGGCAGCACCGGTGGCTACACCTTC. This codes for CASSFTLGSTGGYTF. Filled out from reference TRBV13 and TRBJ1-2, the complete variable domain reads AAGVIQSPRHLIKEKRETATLKCYPIPRHDTVYWYQQGPGQDPQFLISFYEKMQSDKGSIPDRFSAQQFSDYHSELNMSSLELGDSALYFCASSFTLGSTGGYTFGSGTRLTVV.

The chain uses TRBV7-9 and TRBJ2-7, with a possible D match to TRBD2 (6 bases). Germline CDR1 SEHNR, CDR2 FQNEAQ (reference sequence). The CDR3 totals 13 residues. V was cut by 2 bases and J by 4 bases, with 9 bases left in between. The CDR3 DNA reads TGTGCCAGCAGCTTACCTAGCGCTTACGAGCAGTACTTC. Translation: CASSLPSAYEQYF.

The V and J genes are TRBV29-1 and TRBJ2-2, with 7 bases matching TRBD1. The CDR3 loop spans 14 amino acids. With 4 bases clipped from V and 1 base from J, the junction kept 3 bases outside the gene matches. Germline V gives CDR1 SQVTM, CDR2 ANQGSEA. This chain's CDR3 is CSVGWTGNTGELFF. CDR3 nucleotide sequence: TGCAGCGTTGGGTGGACAGGGAACACCGGGGAGCTGTTTTTT.

This clone was picked up a small number of times. This rearrangement joins TRBV7-2 to TRBJ2-1; TRBD1 matches 9 bases. This CDR3 spans 14 amino acids. Germline V gene lookup returns CDR1 SGHTA and CDR2 FQGNSA. The ends lost 4 bases at V and 7 bases at J; junction bases unmatched: 5. In nucleotides, the CDR3 is TGTGCCAGCAGCTCGGGACAGGGAAGGAATGAGCAGTTCTTC. Translating it yields CASSSGQGRNEQFF.

This clone was detected once. The J gene is TRBJ1-2, the V gene TRBV27; D uncertain. This CDR3 is 13 amino acids long. Per the germline V gene, CDR1 is MNHEY and CDR2 is SMNVEV (reference sequence). V lost 5 bases and J lost 5, with 12 bases in between. The CDR3 sequence is CASSPHRAYGYTF. Written as DNA, the CDR3 is TGTGCCAGCAGTCCACACCGGGCTTATGGCTACACCTTC.

This clone was counted only a few times. The chain joins TRBV4-3 to TRBJ1-6; the match to TRBD1 covers 10 bases. The CDR3 totals 16 residues. CDR1 is LGHNA and CDR2 is YSLEER in the germline V gene. Losses at the gene ends were 0 bases for V and 7 bases for J; bases not matched to a gene: 3. The CDR3 protein is CASSQDSGQGNSPLHF. CDR3 nucleotides: TGCGCCAGCAGCCAAGATTCGGGACAGGGGAATTCACCCCTCCACTTT.

This clone has more than one count but fewer than ten. The chain couples TRBV29-1 to TRBJ1-5; D is ambiguous. This CDR3 spans 13 amino acids. The germline V gene has CDR1 SQVTM and CDR2 ANQGSEA. Trimming shortened V by 7 bases and J by 0 bases, and 10 bases separated the two germline ends. CDR3 loop: CSATIYSNQPQHF. The CDR3 region has the DNA TGCAGCGCCACGATCTATAGCAATCAGCCCCAGCATTTT.

This clone was seen more than once but under ten times. The CDR3 spells CASSPMGQKGEQYF. DNA of the CDR3: TGTGCCAGCTCACCCATGGGACAGAAGGGTGAGCAGTACTTC. The chain joins TRBV18 to TRBJ2-7, with 7 bases aligning to TRBD1. In germline, CDR1 is KGHSH, CDR2 LQKENI. The CDR3 length is 14 residues. The V gene end was trimmed by 3 bases and the J gene end by 7 bases; junction bases not matched to a gene: 9.

The chain employs TRBV5-4 and TRBJ2-1; the match to TRBD2 covers 13 bases. Trimming took 6 bases from V and 4 from J; bases not matched to a gene: 10. CDR1 is SGHNT, CDR2 YYREEE, per germline (reference sequence). The CDR3 consists of 17 residues. The CDR3: CASTMGLAGIEYNEQFF. The DNA for the CDR3 is TGTGCCAGCACCATGGGACTAGCGGGGATAGAGTACAATGAGCAGTTCTTC.

The chain recombines TRBV6-5 with TRBJ2-1; D is unresolved. Germline V gene lookup returns CDR1 MNHEY and CDR2 SVGAGI. This CDR3 is 13 amino acids long. Trimming took off 4 bases at V and 6 bases at J, with 10 bases between the two ends. CDR3 amino acids: CASSFQGLNEQFF. CDR3 nucleotides: TGTGCCAGCAGTTTTCAAGGGCTCAATGAGCAGTTCTTC.

The chain carries TRBV7-9 and TRBJ1-6; TRBD1 matches at 8 bases. Germline-derived CDR1 and CDR2 are SEHNR and FQNEAQ (reference sequence). The CDR3 runs 15 residues. The junction had 6 bases not matched to a gene; V was cut back by 5 bases and J by 6 bases. The CDR3 here is CASSHRDRINSPLHF. The CDR3 DNA reads as TGTGCCAGCAGCCACCGGGACAGGATTAATTCACCCCTCCACTTT.

This clone turned up a few times. CDR3: CASSPYRGETQYF. DNA of the CDR3: TGTGCCAGCAGTCCCTACAGGGGAGAGACCCAGTACTTC. The V call is TRBV6-5, the J call TRBJ2-5, with TRBD1 matching over 7 bases. This CDR3 is built from 13 residues. V lost 5 bases and J lost 4; bases outside the gene matches: 4. Germline loops: CDR1 MNHEY, CDR2 SVGAGI.

The chain combines TRBV30 with TRBJ2-3, with 10 bases that match TRBD1. The germline CDR1 and CDR2 sequences are GTSNPN and SVGIG (reference sequence). J was trimmed by 1 base and V by 5 bases; bases with no gene match: 6. The CDR3 covers 15 residues. The CDR3 sequence is CAWQTGTGGTDTQYF. CDR3 bases: TGTGCCTGGCAAACCGGGACAGGGGGCACAGATACGCAGTATTTT.

The chain is built from TRBV18 and TRBJ1-2, with no clear D. Germline V gene data show CDR1 as KGHSH and CDR2 as LQKENI. Deletions cut 5 bases from V and 4 bases from J, with 11 bases between. The CDR3 spans 13 residues. The CDR3 bases are TGTGCCAGCTCAAAACGGAGCCTCTATGGCTACACCTTC. Its protein is CASSKRSLYGYTF.

This clone was found a few times. The gene calls are TRBV18 and TRBJ2-1; the D call may be TRBD1 or TRBD2 (6 bases each). This CDR3 spans 15 amino acids. Per the germline V gene, CDR1 is KGHSH and CDR2 is LQKENI. The V gene lost 4 bases and the J gene lost 15 bases, with 25 bases spanning the gap. The CDR3 reads CASSLPGHRYGRRFF. CDR3 DNA: TGTGCCAGCTCACTACCGGGACATAGGTATGGGAGGCGGTTCTTC. The full variable domain, its missing parts supplied by reference TRBV18 and TRBJ2-1, is NAGVMQNPRHLVRRRGQEARLRCSPMKGHSHVYWYRQLPEEGLKFMVYLQKENIIDESGMPKERFSAEFPKEGPSILRIQQVVRGDSAAYFCASSLPGHRYGRRFFGPGTRLTVL.

This clone came up a few times. V and J are TRBV6-5 and TRBJ2-3; tentative D call: TRBD1 (5 bases). The CDR3 runs 13 residues. Germline-derived CDR1 and CDR2 are MNHEY and SVGAGI. Trimming left V 5 bases short and J 3 bases short, with 9 bases between. The CDR3 region is CASSGRATDTQYF. Here the CDR3 DNA reads TGTGCCAGCAGTGGCAGGGCGACAGATACGCAGTATTTT.

The chain combines TRBV19 with TRBJ1-6, with D tentatively TRBD1 (6 bases). CDR3 length: 17 amino acids. The V end lost 3 bases, the J end lost 4 bases, and 16 bases lay between the germline ends. Germline V gene sequence: CDR1 LNHDA, CDR2 SQIVND (reference sequence). The CDR3: CASSILPRDTYNSPLHF. CDR3 nucleotide sequence: TGTGCCAGTAGTATCCTTCCACGGGACACTTATAATTCACCCCTCCACTTT. Using reference TRBV19 and TRBJ1-6 for the parts outside the CDR3, the full variable domain is DGGITQSPKYLFRKEGQNVTLSCEQNLNHDAMYWYRQDPGQGLRLIYYSQIVNDFQKGDIAEGYSVSREKKESFPLTVTSAQKNPTAFYLCASSILPRDTYNSPLHFGNGTRLTVT.